One sample yielded the 2 T cell receptor beta chains listed below, sequenced in a study of cytomegalovirus exposure and HLA in healthy donors. A multiplex PCR was run with 60 Vbeta primers and 13 Jbeta primers. Clones were read by immunoSEQ multiplex PCR, and TCRdb kept only the in-frame ones, dropping some. The table includes roughly 120,000 clones, roughly 80% detected once. The sequencing sample was made of PBMCs. The receptors derive from a male donor in good health and CMV-seronegative.

The V gene is TRBV29-1, the J gene TRBJ2-5, with 12 bases fitting TRBD1. The J segment lost 4 bases and the V segment lost 4 bases, leaving 4 bases of the junction unmatched. This CDR3 spans 14 amino acids. The germline V gene has CDR1 SQVTM and CDR2 ANQGSEA. The CDR3 here is CSVAWDRGLETQYF. For the CDR3, the DNA is TGCAGCGTTGCATGGGACAGGGGGCTAGAGACCCAGTACTTC.

In its sample, this clone was seen a few times. The genes are TRBV6-5 and TRBJ1-2; no clear D gene. Germline assignment: CDR1 MNHEY and CDR2 SVGAGI. The CDR3 contains 14 residues. The V end lost 0 bases, the J end lost 4 bases, and 9 bases lay between the germline ends. This CDR3 is CASSYSDRGYGYTF. In DNA form, the CDR3 reads TGTGCCAGCAGTTACTCGGATAGAGGCTATGGCTACACCTTC.